One sample yielded the 17 T cell receptor beta chains listed below, sequenced in a study of T-cell memory formation after mild COVID-19. TCRdb reanalysed the 5' RACE reads using MiXCR and keeps one entry per CDR3 protein. The repertoire has over 350,000 distinct CDR3 sequences, more than 15% of them found once; the top ten carry 20% to 25%. Sequencing was done on a sample of PBMCs or a T cell subset sorted from them (not recorded which). The receptors originated from a young man who had mild COVID-19 (a few samples of this study predate the infection). Cell type and time point are not known.

The genes are TRBV9 and TRBJ2-7, with D possibly being TRBD2 (5 bases). Germline CDR1 and CDR2: SGDLS and YYNGEE. The V end lost 8 bases, the J end lost 4 bases, and 10 bases lay between the germline ends. The length of the CDR3 is 11 residues. The CDR3 spells CARTDLYEQYV. The DNA of the CDR3 is TGTGCCAGGACGGACTTGTACGAGCAGTACGTC.

A few counts support this clonotype. The CDR3 is CASSYPGQGTDTQYF. For the CDR3, the DNA is TGTGCCAGCAGTTACCCCGGACAGGGCACAGATACGCAGTATTTT. The chain carries TRBV6-5 and TRBJ2-3; 7 nucleotides agree with TRBD1. CDR3 size: 15 residues. The V and J ends lost 2 bases and 1 base, in that order; junction bases with no gene match: 3. The V gene's germline CDR1 is MNHEY and CDR2 SVGAGI.

Concerning this clonotype itself: The junction differs from germline at one of its ends, possibly a read error. The chain is built from TRBV18 and TRBJ1-1, with a possible D match to TRBD1 (6 bases). The V gene's germline CDR1 is KGHSH and CDR2 LQKENI. The CDR3 is 12 amino acids. CDR3 region: CASSPDRTDPSF. CDR3 nucleotides: TGTGCCAGCTCGCCAGACCGGACAGACCCCTCCTTT.

In its sample, this clonotype was seen a few times. The genes are TRBV20-1 and TRBJ1-2; TRBD1 aligns across 10 bases. Per germline, CDR1 DFQATT and CDR2 SNEGSKA (reference sequence). The CDR3 is made up of 15 amino acids. V dropped 8 bases and J dropped 3; count of bases not matched to a gene: 12. As DNA, the CDR3 is TGCAGTACCCGCCTGACAGGGGGCTGGGACTATGGCTACACCTTC. As protein: CSTRLTGGWDYGYTF.

The chain joins TRBV24-1 to TRBJ2-7; D ambiguous. The CDR3 contains 13 residues. Trimming pared 1 base from V and 6 bases from J, leaving 9 bases between. The germline V gene has CDR1 KGHDR and CDR2 SFDVKD. CDR3 residues: CATSDFGPREQYV. As DNA, the CDR3 is TGTGCCACCAGTGATTTCGGACCTCGCGAGCAGTACGTC.

The V gene is TRBV12-3 or TRBV12-4, the J gene TRBJ1-1; D gene uncertain. The CDR3 runs to 13 residues. Trimming left V 3 bases short and J 3 bases short, with 8 bases between. The CDR3 spells CASSFIGYTEAFF. The CDR3 region has the DNA TGTGCCAGCAGTTTCATAGGGTACACTGAAGCTTTCTTT.

The genes are TRBV6-2 or TRBV6-3 and TRBJ2-4; unclear D gene. There are 13 residues in the CDR3. Germline V lookup: CDR1 MNHEY, CDR2 SVGEGT. V was pared by 9 bases and J by 0 bases, with 9 bases between. The CDR3 nucleotides are TGTGCCAGTCATTCAACAGCCAAAAACATTCAGTACTTC. This gives the protein CASHSTAKNIQYF.

The chain carries TRBV7-2 and TRBJ2-5; D is perhaps TRBD1 or TRBD2 (5 bases each). V lost 5 bases and J 4 bases, leaving 23 bases between the germline ends. The CDR3 length is 17 residues. CDR1 and CDR2 from the germline V gene are SGHTA and FQGNSA. CDR3 amino acids: CASSKNPRGLLRETQYF. CDR3 in DNA: TGTGCCAGCAGCAAGAACCCCCGGGGCCTGTTGCGAGAGACCCAGTACTTC.

This clonotype has a handful of counts. This sequence joins TRBV2 and TRBJ1-4, with D perhaps TRBD1 (5 bases). V was cut by 4 bases and J by 8 bases, with 11 bases left in between. The CDR3 is made up of 13 amino acids. Looked up from germline, CDR1 is SNHLY and CDR2 is FYNNEI. Here the CDR3 DNA reads TGTGCCAGCAGTGGTACCTGGGACGAAAAACTGTTTTTT. This codes for CASSGTWDEKLFF.

This clonotype appeared a few times. The V and J genes are TRBV18 and TRBJ1-6, with TRBD1 matching 9 bases. This CDR3 is 19 amino acids long. Germline-derived CDR1 and CDR2 are KGHSH and LQKENI. Trimming cost V 2 bases and J 0 bases; bases outside gene matches: 8. CDR3 residues: CASSPYTGGDSSYNSPLHF. Here the CDR3 DNA reads TGTGCCAGCTCACCATACACAGGGGGCGATAGCTCCTATAATTCACCCCTCCACTTT.

This clonotype was picked up a small number of times. The chain has TRBV7-6 and TRBJ2-7; TRBD1 is a possible D gene (6 bases). Germline V gives CDR1 SGHVS, CDR2 FNYEAQ. The CDR3 has 14 amino acids. Trimming took off 1 base at V and 2 bases at J, with 9 bases between the two ends. CDR3 sequence reads: CASSLDTGTYEQYF. The DNA for the CDR3 is TGTGCCAGCAGCTTAGACACAGGGACCTACGAGCAGTACTTC.

This clonotype has a handful of counts. The rearrangement joins TRBV27 to TRBJ1-2; unclear D gene. The CDR3 length is 11 residues. With 4 bases removed from V and 7 bases from J, the gap between germline ends came to 7 bases. Germline V lookup: CDR1 MNHEY, CDR2 SMNVEV (reference sequence). This chain's CDR3 is CASSSWGGYTF. The CDR3 DNA is TGTGCCAGCAGTTCCTGGGGTGGCTACACCTTC.

The chain recombines TRBV7-9 with TRBJ2-7; TRBD2 matches 7 bases. There are 12 residues in the CDR3. J gave up 6 bases and V 8 bases, and 7 bases lay outside the gene matches. In germline, CDR1 is SEHNR, CDR2 FQNEAQ (reference sequence). Here the CDR3 DNA reads TGTGCCAGCGGGGAGGGCGACGGCGAGCAGTACGTC. Protein sequence: CASGEGDGEQYV.

This clonotype was observed a handful of times. This chain uses TRBV5-6 with TRBJ1-1; D remains unclear. The germline V and J ends were trimmed by 1 base and 5 bases, with 12 bases remaining between them. Per germline, CDR1 SGHDT and CDR2 YYEEEE. The CDR3 contains 14 residues. CDR3 in amino acids: CASSLPPLETEAFF. CDR3 nucleotides: TGTGCCAGCAGCTTGCCCCCATTAGAGACTGAAGCTTTCTTT.

CDR3 loop: CASSQLGQTSGANVLTF. The CDR3 DNA sequence: TGTGCCAGCAGCCAGCTAGGACAGACCTCTGGGGCCAACGTCCTGACTTTC. V usage is TRBV7-2 and J usage is TRBJ2-6; TRBD1 is a possible D gene (6 bases). Between the trimmed V and J ends, which lost 5 bases and 0 bases, there was a span of 14 bases. The germline gives CDR1 SGHTA, CDR2 FQGNSA. This CDR3 is 17 amino acids long.

V and J are TRBV5-1 and TRBJ1-1; D is ambiguous. CDR1 SGHRS and CDR2 YFSETQ come from the germline V gene. CDR3 length: 14 amino acids. With 0 bases removed from V and 0 bases from J, the gap between germline ends came to 6 bases. The CDR3 DNA reads TGCGCCAGCAGCTTGGTGGGTATGAACACTGAAGCTTTCTTT. Translated, it gives CASSLVGMNTEAFF.

This clonotype was detected only a few times. This chain joins TRBV20-1 and TRBJ1-2; D may be TRBD1 (5 bases). This CDR3 region has 13 residues. V dropped 3 bases and J dropped 2 bases, with 10 bases sitting between them. The germline gives CDR1 DFQATT, CDR2 SNEGSKA (reference sequence). The CDR3 nucleotides are TGCAGTGCTAGGACACGGGACAACTATGGCTACACCTTC. Protein sequence: CSARTRDNYGYTF.